These 15 T cell receptor beta chains were sequenced from one sample in a study of OX40 agonist ivuxolimab in advanced cancers. Using immunoSEQ multiplex PCR, the repertoire was profiled, and TCRdb retains in-frame clones only, with some absent. Of almost 80,000 clones listed, under 90% are singletons. The sequencing here drew on CD4+ or CD8+ T cells sorted from blood, taken in a trial of the OX40 agonist ivuxolimab. These receptors were collected from an adult with an advanced solid tumor such as melanoma, head and neck, liver or kidney cancer.

The CDR3 DNA is TGTGCCAGTACTTCTTCCGTGAACACTGAAGCTTTCTTT. As protein: CASTSSVNTEAFF. The genes are TRBV6-1 and TRBJ1-1, with D unresolved. CDR3 length: 13 amino acids. V was shortened by 9 bases and J by 0 bases, with 11 bases between the two germline ends. The germline V gene has CDR1 MNHNS and CDR2 SASEGT.

The rearrangement links TRBV28 to TRBJ2-1; D gene ambiguous. Trimming shortened V by 3 bases and J by 12 bases, and 18 bases separated the two germline ends. Germline assignment: CDR1 MDHEN and CDR2 SYDVKM. The CDR3 is 14 amino acids. The CDR3 loop is CASSFRDPRRRQFF. The CDR3 DNA follows: TGTGCCAGCAGTTTTCGAGACCCTAGAAGACGGCAGTTCTTC. Based on the CDR3 plus reference TRBV28 and TRBJ2-1, the full variable domain is DVKVTQSSRYLVKRTGEKVFLECVQDMDHENMFWYRQDPGLGLRLIYFSYDVKMKEKGDIPEGYSVSREKKERFSLILESASTNQTSMYLCASSFRDPRRRQFFGPGTRLTVL.

The V call is TRBV29-1, the J call TRBJ1-2; D not certain. Looked up from germline, CDR1 is SQVTM and CDR2 is ANQGSEA. V lost 1 base to trimming and J lost 6 bases, with 6 bases between them. This CDR3 region has 11 residues. CDR3 protein: CSVEVANGYTF. The CDR3 nucleotides are TGCAGCGTTGAAGTGGCTAATGGCTACACCTTC.

The chain joins TRBV5-6 to TRBJ2-7; possible D gene TRBD1, 7 bases. The CDR3 runs 17 residues. In germline, CDR1 is SGHDT, CDR2 YYEEEE. The germline V and J ends were trimmed by 4 bases and 4 bases, with 24 bases remaining between them. The CDR3 sequence: CASSEEGAHSGPYEQYF. The DNA of the CDR3 is TGTGCCAGCAGCGAGGAGGGGGCGCACAGCGGGCCATACGAGCAGTACTTC.

The rearrangement uses TRBV15 and TRBJ1-5; tentative D call: TRBD1 (5 bases). Trimming removed 1 base at V and 4 bases at J, with 14 bases between. CDR1 and CDR2 from the germline V gene are LNHNV and YYDKDF (reference sequence). This CDR3 spans 16 amino acids. CDR3 sequence reads: CATSRGGRGTNQPQHF. The CDR3 DNA is TGTGCCACCAGCAGAGGGGGCAGAGGTACTAATCAGCCCCAGCATTTT.

This chain uses TRBV7-8 with TRBJ2-7, with D perhaps matching TRBD2 (6 bases). This CDR3 comprises 15 residues. Trimming removed 5 bases from V and 4 bases from J, with 18 bases in between. Germline CDR1 is SGHVS and CDR2 is FQNEAQ. CDR3 loop: CASSVIQGLGYEQYF. The DNA of the CDR3 is TGTGCCAGCAGCGTGATTCAGGGACTGGGGTACGAGCAGTACTTC.

This clone was counted a few times. The chain is built from TRBV7-8 and TRBJ2-3, with D hard to call. The CDR3 is made up of 14 amino acids. Trimming removed 1 base from V and 6 bases from J, with 11 bases in between. The germline V gene has CDR1 SGHVS and CDR2 FQNEAQ. The CDR3 bases are TGTGCCAGCAGCTTAGGTAGAGACGGGGATACGCAGTATTTT. It translates to CASSLGRDGDTQYF.

The V and J genes are TRBV7-9 and TRBJ1-1; D is unresolved. This CDR3 spans 15 amino acids. CDR1 SEHNR and CDR2 FQNEAQ come from the germline V gene (reference sequence). Trimming removed 3 bases at V and 0 bases at J, with 11 bases between. The CDR3 DNA reads TGTGCCAGCAGCTTCCCCGGCCCAGTGAACACTGAAGCTTTCTTT. It is translated as CASSFPGPVNTEAFF.

The rearrangement uses TRBV9 and TRBJ2-1; D is unresolved. Per the germline V gene, CDR1 is SGDLS and CDR2 is YYNGEE. The CDR3 covers 14 residues. Between the trimmed V and J ends, which lost 0 bases and 9 bases, there was a span of 13 bases. The CDR3 DNA follows: TGTGCCAGCAGCGTAGCTCCGGTTTATCGTGAGCAGTTCTTC. Amino acid sequence: CASSVAPVYREQFF.

This chain connects TRBV7-9 to TRBJ2-1; TRBD1 agrees at 11 bases. The J segment lost 7 bases and the V segment lost 5 bases, leaving 7 bases of the junction unmatched. The CDR3 extends over 15 amino acids. The V gene's germline CDR1 is SEHNR and CDR2 FQNEAQ (reference sequence). The CDR3 here is CASSHPGQGGNEQFF. CDR3 bases: TGTGCCAGCAGCCATCCGGGACAGGGGGGGAATGAGCAGTTCTTC.

This clone has only a few counts. The rearrangement uses TRBV7-7 and TRBJ2-7; unclear D gene. This CDR3 region has 14 residues. V gave up 5 bases and J gave up 0 bases, with 11 bases separating them. From germline, CDR1 is SSHAT and CDR2 FNYEAQ (reference sequence). In nucleotides, the CDR3 is TGTGCCAGCAGCATCGACACTAACTCCTACGAGCAGTACTTC. This translates into CASSIDTNSYEQYF.

The chain has TRBV5-6 and TRBJ1-6, with D unresolved. The CDR3 covers 12 residues. Trimming shortened V by 0 bases and J by 9 bases, and 4 bases separated the two germline ends. The germline CDR1 and CDR2 sequences are SGHDT and YYEEEE. CDR3 sequence reads: CASSLVGSPLHF. As DNA, the CDR3 is TGTGCCAGCAGCTTGGTGGGTTCACCCCTCCACTTT.

This chain uses TRBV10-1 with TRBJ2-3, with a possible D match to TRBD1 (5 bases). Germline V gives CDR1 WNHNN, CDR2 SYGVQD (reference sequence). CDR3 length equals 13 residues. V was cut by 10 bases and J by 6 bases, with 17 bases left in between. The CDR3 DNA reads TGCGCCACCCAGTCAGGGAATACGGATACGCAGTATTTT. As protein: CATQSGNTDTQYF.

The chain carries TRBV6-1 and TRBJ2-7; D is perhaps TRBD2 (7 bases). V was shortened by 2 bases and J by 9 bases, with 14 bases between the two germline ends. CDR1 MNHNS and CDR2 SASEGT come from the germline V gene. This CDR3 has 13 amino acids. The CDR3 spells CASSERGGARQYV. DNA for the CDR3: TGTGCCAGCAGTGAAAGGGGGGGCGCACGGCAGTACGTC.

V and J are TRBV7-6 and TRBJ2-2, with a weak D call TRBD1 (6 bases). CDR1 and CDR2 from the germline V gene are SGHVS and FNYEAQ. Trimming removed 0 bases from V and 6 bases from J, with 23 bases in between. This CDR3 region has 19 residues. The CDR3 nucleotides read TGTGCCAGCAGCTTAGCGCGTCAGGGGCGCTGGGTAGTCGCCGGGGAGCTGTTTTTT. Protein: CASSLARQGRWVVAGELFF.